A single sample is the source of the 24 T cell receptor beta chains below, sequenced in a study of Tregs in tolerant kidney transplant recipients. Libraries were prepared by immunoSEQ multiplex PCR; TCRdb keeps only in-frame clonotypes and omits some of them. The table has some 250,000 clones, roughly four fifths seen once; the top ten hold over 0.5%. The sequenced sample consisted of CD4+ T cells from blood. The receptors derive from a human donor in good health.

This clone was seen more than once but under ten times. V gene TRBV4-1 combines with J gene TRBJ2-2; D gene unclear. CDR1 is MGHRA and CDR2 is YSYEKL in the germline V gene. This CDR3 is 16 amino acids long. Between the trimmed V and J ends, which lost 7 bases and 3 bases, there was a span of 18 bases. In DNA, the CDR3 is TGCGCCAGCAATCTTAGGTTGGCCAAGGACACCGGGGAGCTGTTTTTT. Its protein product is CASNLRLAKDTGELFF.

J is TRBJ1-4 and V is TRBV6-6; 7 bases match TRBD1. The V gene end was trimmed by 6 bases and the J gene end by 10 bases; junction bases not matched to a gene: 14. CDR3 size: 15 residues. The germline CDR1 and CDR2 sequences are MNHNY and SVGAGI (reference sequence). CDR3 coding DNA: TGTGCCAGCAGCAATACTGGGACAGAGCAAAGAAAACTGTTTTTT. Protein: CASSNTGTEQRKLFF.

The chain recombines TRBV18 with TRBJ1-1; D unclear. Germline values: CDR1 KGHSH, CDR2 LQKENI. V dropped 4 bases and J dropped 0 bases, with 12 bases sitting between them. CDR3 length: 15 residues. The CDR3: CASSLMAYMNTEAFF. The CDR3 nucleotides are TGTGCCAGCTCACTTATGGCGTACATGAACACTGAAGCTTTCTTT.

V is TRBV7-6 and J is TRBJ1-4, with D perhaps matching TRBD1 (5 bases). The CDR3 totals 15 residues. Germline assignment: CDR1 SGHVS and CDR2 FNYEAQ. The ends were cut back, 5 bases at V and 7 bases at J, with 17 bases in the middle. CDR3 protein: CASSKSGARVEKLFF. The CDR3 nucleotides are TGTGCCAGCAGCAAGTCCGGGGCGCGGGTTGAAAAACTGTTTTTT.

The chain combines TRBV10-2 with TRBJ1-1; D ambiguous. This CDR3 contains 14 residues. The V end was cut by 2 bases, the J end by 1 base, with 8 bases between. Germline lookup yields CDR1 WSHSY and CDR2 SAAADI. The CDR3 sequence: CASSETGRNTEAFF. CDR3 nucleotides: TGCGCCAGCAGTGAGACGGGCCGGAACACTGAAGCTTTCTTT.

CDR3 loop: CASIEWAGSREQYF. The CDR3 bases are TGTGCCAGCATCGAATGGGCGGGGAGTAGGGAGCAGTACTTC. The V gene is TRBV5-4, the J gene TRBJ2-7; perhaps TRBD2 as D (6 bases). This CDR3 spans 14 amino acids. Trimming left V 6 bases short and J 7 bases short, with 20 bases between. Germline V lookup: CDR1 SGHNT, CDR2 YYREEE (reference sequence).

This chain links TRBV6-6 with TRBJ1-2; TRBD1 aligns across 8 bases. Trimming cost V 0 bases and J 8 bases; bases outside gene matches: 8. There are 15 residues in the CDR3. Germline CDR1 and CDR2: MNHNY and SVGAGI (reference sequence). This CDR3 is CASSYSKPTGGGYTF. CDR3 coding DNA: TGTGCCAGCAGTTACTCGAAGCCTACAGGGGGAGGCTACACCTTC.

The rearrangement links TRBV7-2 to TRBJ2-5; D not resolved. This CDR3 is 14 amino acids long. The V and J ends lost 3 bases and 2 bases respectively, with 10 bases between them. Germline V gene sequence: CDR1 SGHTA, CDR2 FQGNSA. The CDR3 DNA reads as TGTGCCAGCAGCTTCGGCGGAGCTCAAGAGACCCAGTACTTC. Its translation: CASSFGGAQETQYF.

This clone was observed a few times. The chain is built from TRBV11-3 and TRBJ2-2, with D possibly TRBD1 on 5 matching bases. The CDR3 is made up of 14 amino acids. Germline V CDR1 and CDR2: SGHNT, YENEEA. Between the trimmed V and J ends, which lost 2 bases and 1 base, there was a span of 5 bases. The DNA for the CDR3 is TGTGCCAGCAGCTTAAGGGGGAACACCGGGGAGCTGTTTTTT. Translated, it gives CASSLRGNTGELFF.

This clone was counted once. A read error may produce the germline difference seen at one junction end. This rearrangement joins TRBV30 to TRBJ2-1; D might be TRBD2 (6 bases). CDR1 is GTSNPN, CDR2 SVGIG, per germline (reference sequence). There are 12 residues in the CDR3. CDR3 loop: CAWGGGYHEQFF. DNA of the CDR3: TGTGCCTGGGGGGGAGGCTACCATGAGCAGTTCTTC.

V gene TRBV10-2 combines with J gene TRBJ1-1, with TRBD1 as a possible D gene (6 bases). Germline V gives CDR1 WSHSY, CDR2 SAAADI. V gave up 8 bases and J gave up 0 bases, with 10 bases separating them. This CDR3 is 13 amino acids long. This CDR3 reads CASRGPMNTEAFF. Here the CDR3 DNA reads TGCGCCAGCCGGGGGCCGATGAACACTGAAGCTTTCTTT.

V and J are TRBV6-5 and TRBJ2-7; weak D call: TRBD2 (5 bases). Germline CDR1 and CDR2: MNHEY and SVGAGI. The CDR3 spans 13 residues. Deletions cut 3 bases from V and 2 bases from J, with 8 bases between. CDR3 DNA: TGTGCCAGCAGTTATCGAGGGACCTACGAGCAGTACTTC. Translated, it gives CASSYRGTYEQYF.

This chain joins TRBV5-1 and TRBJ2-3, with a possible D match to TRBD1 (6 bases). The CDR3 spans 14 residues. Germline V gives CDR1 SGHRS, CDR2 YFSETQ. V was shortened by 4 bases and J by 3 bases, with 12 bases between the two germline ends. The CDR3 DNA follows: TGCGCCAGCAGCCCCGACAGGTGGACAGATACGCAGTATTTT. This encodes CASSPDRWTDTQYF. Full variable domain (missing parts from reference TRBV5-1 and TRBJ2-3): KAGVTQTPRYLIKTRGQQVTLSCSPISGHRSVSWYQQTPGQGLQFLFEYFSETQRNKGNFPGRFSGRQFSNSRSEMNVSTLELGDSALYLCASSPDRWTDTQYFGPGTRLTVL.

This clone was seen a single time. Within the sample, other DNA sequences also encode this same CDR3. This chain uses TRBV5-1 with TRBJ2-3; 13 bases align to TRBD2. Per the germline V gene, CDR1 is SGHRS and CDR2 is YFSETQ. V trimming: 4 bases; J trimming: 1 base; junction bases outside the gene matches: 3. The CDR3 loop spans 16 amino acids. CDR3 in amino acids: CASSPGTSGGTDTQYF. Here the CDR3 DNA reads TGCGCCAGCAGCCCCGGGACTAGCGGGGGCACAGATACGCAGTATTTT.

For the CDR3, the DNA is TGTGCCAGCAGTGAACCCCCTTTTACTCAGCCCCAGCATTTT. Amino acids: CASSEPPFTQPQHF. V gene TRBV6-1 combines with J gene TRBJ1-5; D call uncertain. The V gene's germline CDR1 is MNHNS and CDR2 SASEGT. V was pared by 2 bases and J by 6 bases, with 11 bases between. The CDR3 is 14 residues long.

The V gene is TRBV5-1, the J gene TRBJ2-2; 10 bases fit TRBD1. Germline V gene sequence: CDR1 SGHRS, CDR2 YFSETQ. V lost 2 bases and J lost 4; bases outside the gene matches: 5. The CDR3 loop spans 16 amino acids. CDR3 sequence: CASSLGDRGGTGELFF. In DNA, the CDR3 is TGCGCCAGCAGCTTAGGGGACAGGGGAGGCACCGGGGAGCTGTTTTTT.

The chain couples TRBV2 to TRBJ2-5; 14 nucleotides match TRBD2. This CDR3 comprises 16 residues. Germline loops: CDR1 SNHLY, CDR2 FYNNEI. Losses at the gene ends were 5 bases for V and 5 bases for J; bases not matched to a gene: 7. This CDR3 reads CASSRTSGGTYETQYF. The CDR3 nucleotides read TGTGCCAGCAGTCGGACTAGCGGGGGGACTTATGAGACCCAGTACTTC.

The CDR3 sequence: CASSSRDNAYEQYF. The CDR3, as DNA: TGTGCCAGTAGTTCCCGGGACAATGCCTACGAGCAGTACTTC. The chain carries TRBV19 and TRBJ2-7, with D possibly matching TRBD1 (6 bases). CDR3 size: 14 residues. Germline loops: CDR1 LNHDA, CDR2 SQIVND (reference sequence). V was pared by 5 bases and J by 2 bases, with 13 bases between.

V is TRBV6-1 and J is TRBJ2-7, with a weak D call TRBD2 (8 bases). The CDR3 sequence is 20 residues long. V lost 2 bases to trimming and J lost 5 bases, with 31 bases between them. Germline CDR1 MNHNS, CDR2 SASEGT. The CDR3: CASSEITGGGRNRAWDEQYF. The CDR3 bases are TGTGCCAGCAGTGAAATCACGGGAGGGGGCCGTAACCGCGCGTGGGACGAGCAGTACTTC.

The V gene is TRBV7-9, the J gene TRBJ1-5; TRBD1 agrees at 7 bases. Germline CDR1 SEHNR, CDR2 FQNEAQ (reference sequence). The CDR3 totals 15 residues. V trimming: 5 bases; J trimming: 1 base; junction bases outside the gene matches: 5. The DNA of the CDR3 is TGTGCCAGCAGCCCGGGACAGTCGAGCAATCAGCCCCAGCATTTT. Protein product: CASSPGQSSNQPQHF.

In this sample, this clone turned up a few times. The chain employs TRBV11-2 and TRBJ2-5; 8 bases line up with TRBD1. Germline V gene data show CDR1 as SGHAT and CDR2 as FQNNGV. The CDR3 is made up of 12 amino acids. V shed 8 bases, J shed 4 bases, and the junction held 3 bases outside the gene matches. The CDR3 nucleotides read TGTGCCAGCCGCAGGGGGCGAGAGACCCAGTACTTC. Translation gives CASRRGRETQYF.

The chain's CDR3 is CASTPSSYWALHF. The CDR3 coding sequence is TGTGCCAGTACCCCTTCGTCCTATTGGGCCCTCCACTTT. This sequence joins TRBV19 and TRBJ1-6; D gene ambiguous. The CDR3 contains 13 residues. Per the germline V gene, CDR1 is LNHDA and CDR2 is SQIVND (reference sequence). The V and J ends lost 7 bases and 14 bases respectively, with 18 bases between them.

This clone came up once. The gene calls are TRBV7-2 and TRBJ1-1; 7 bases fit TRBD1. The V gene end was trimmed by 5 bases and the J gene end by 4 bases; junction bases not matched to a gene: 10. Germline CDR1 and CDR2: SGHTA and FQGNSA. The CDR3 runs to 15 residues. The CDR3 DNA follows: TGTGCCAGCAGCCTAGGAACAGGGGCCCCCACTGAAGCTTTCTTT. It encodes CASSLGTGAPTEAFF.

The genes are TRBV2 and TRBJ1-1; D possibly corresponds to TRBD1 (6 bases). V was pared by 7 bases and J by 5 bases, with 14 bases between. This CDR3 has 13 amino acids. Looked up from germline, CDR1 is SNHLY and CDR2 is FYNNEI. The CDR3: CASKKAGETEAFF. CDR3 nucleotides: TGTGCCAGCAAAAAAGCAGGGGAAACTGAAGCTTTCTTT.